The clone carrying this T cell receptor (beta chain) has only a few counts. Its specificity is unknown. The sample holds other DNA sequences that translate to the same CDR3. This record belongs to a study of shared clonotypes between healthy human individuals. Findings and limits, study-wide: Sorted-subset sequencing, rarefaction showed, was incomplete despite large depth.

Replicate PCRs for sorted subsets used roughly 200 ng DNA; this equaled 33,000 or so T cell genomes. The assay was immunoSEQ multiplex PCR, and TCRdb's table has in-frame clones only and misses some. The sample yields 800,000 to 1,200,000 clones, around 78% seen once. The CDR3 covers 13 residues. Germline-derived CDR1 and CDR2 are SGHDN and FVKESK. Deletions cut 1 base from V and 2 bases from J, with 5 bases between. The rearrangement joins TRBV14 to TRBJ1-2, with D unresolved. Sequenced input: memory CD4+ T cells from PBMCs. This sample's subset: CD45RA-negative fraction. The receptor was derived from a man younger than 35 in good health. Some clones in this sample may be carry-over from other donors' samples. The CDR3 is CASSQGANYGYTF. In DNA, the CDR3 is TGTGCCAGCAGCCAAGGGGCCAACTATGGCTACACCTTC.